The 18 T cell receptor beta chains below all came from one sample that was sequenced in a study of OX40 agonist ivuxolimab in advanced cancers. Profiling relied on immunoSEQ multiplex PCR, and the TCRdb table lists in-frame clones only, not all of them. The sample lists more than 9,500 clones; roughly 71% were seen once. Source: CD4+ or CD8+ T cells sorted from blood, taken in a trial of the OX40 agonist ivuxolimab. These TCRs come from an adult with an advanced solid tumor such as melanoma, head and neck, liver or kidney cancer.

This chain links TRBV15 with TRBJ1-1; no clear D gene. Germline CDR1 LNHNV, CDR2 YYDKDF (reference sequence). V lost 4 bases and J lost 5, with 11 bases in between. This CDR3 is 13 amino acids long. The CDR3 loop reads CATSIFGKTEAFF. As DNA, the CDR3 is TGTGCCACCAGCATTTTTGGAAAAACTGAAGCTTTCTTT.

The genes are TRBV7-6 and TRBJ2-7; D is ambiguous. In germline, CDR1 is SGHVS, CDR2 FNYEAQ. This CDR3 has 13 amino acids. V shed 8 bases and J shed 0 bases, with 11 bases lying between them. The CDR3 region is CASSGVSSYEQYF. As DNA, the CDR3 is TGTGCCAGCTCCGGCGTTAGCTCCTACGAGCAGTACTTC.

The rearrangement joins TRBV2 to TRBJ1-5, with 8 bases that match TRBD1. J lost 4 bases, V lost 1 base, and 6 bases had no gene match. The CDR3 sequence is 16 residues long. Per the germline V gene, CDR1 is SNHLY and CDR2 is FYNNEI. The CDR3 DNA sequence: TGTGCCAGCAGTGAAGGGGCAGGGGGCGTAAATCAGCCCCAGCATTTT. It codes for CASSEGAGGVNQPQHF. Full variable domain (rest looked up from reference TRBV2 and TRBJ1-5): EPEVTQTPSHQVTQMGQEVILRCVPISNHLYFYWYRQILGQKVEFLVSFYNNEISEKSEIFDDQFSVERPDGSNFTLKIRSTKLEDSAMYFCASSEGAGGVNQPQHFGDGTRLSIL.

This chain uses TRBV11-2 with TRBJ1-1; the D is unclear. The CDR3 is 12 residues long. V dropped 4 bases and J dropped 7 bases, with 10 bases sitting between them. Looked up from germline, CDR1 is SGHAT and CDR2 is FQNNGV. DNA of the CDR3: TGTGCCAGCAGCTCCGGGTCTGGTGAAGCTTTCTTT. Its protein product is CASSSGSGEAFF.

Relative to its sample, this clone is medium-sized (0.01 to 0.1%). CDR3 in amino acids: CASSYSSRNTIYF. The CDR3 DNA sequence: TGTGCCAGCAGTTACTCGTCCCGAAACACCATATATTTT. V is TRBV6-5 and J is TRBJ1-3; D is unresolved. The CDR3 has 13 amino acids. Germline CDR1 reads MNHEY; CDR2 reads SVGAGI. V was pared by 0 bases and J by 5 bases, with 5 bases between.

The rearrangement links TRBV28 to TRBJ1-5; D remains unclear. The CDR3 contains 14 residues. Per the germline V gene, CDR1 is MDHEN and CDR2 is SYDVKM. V dropped 7 bases and J dropped 1 base, with 11 bases sitting between them. The CDR3 here is CASTSTGSNQPQHF. CDR3 sequence (DNA): TGTGCCAGCACCTCGACGGGGAGCAATCAGCCCCAGCATTTT.

For this clone: A read error may produce the germline difference seen at one junction end. The J gene is TRBJ2-5, the V gene TRBV7-7; TRBD1 aligns across 9 bases. The V gene's germline CDR1 is SSHAT and CDR2 FNYEAQ (reference sequence). This CDR3 comprises 16 residues. CDR3 bases: TGTGCTAGCAGCTTACCCCCCGGGACAGGGAAAGAGACCCAGTACTTC. As protein: CASSLPPGTGKETQYF.

This chain connects TRBV4-1 to TRBJ2-1; D might be TRBD2 (5 bases). Per the germline V gene, CDR1 is MGHRA and CDR2 is YSYEKL. Trimming stripped 0 bases from V and 2 bases from J, with 11 bases between. The CDR3 has 16 amino acids. The DNA for the CDR3 is TGCGCCAGCAGCCAAGACGTAGCGAAGACCTACAATGAGCAGTTCTTC. Translating gives CASSQDVAKTYNEQFF.

J is TRBJ2-1 and V is TRBV27; 7 nucleotides agree with TRBD2. Germline V gene data show CDR1 as MNHEY and CDR2 as SMNVEV (reference sequence). The CDR3 covers 12 residues. V gave up 7 bases and J gave up 4 bases; unmatched junction bases: 1. CDR3 in amino acids: CASTSGYNEQFF. For the CDR3, the DNA is TGTGCCAGCACTAGCGGTTACAATGAGCAGTTCTTC.

This clone is medium-sized (0.01 to 0.1%). The J gene is TRBJ2-7, the V gene TRBV28; D is tentatively TRBD1 or TRBD2 (5 bases each). The germline V gene encodes CDR1 MDHEN and CDR2 SYDVKM. The CDR3 loop spans 14 amino acids. Between the trimmed V and J ends, which lost 6 bases and 6 bases, there was a span of 18 bases. The CDR3 spells CASREVVGGGEQYF. CDR3 DNA: TGTGCCAGCAGGGAGGTCGTTGGGGGTGGCGAGCAGTACTTC.

The J gene is TRBJ2-3, the V gene TRBV27, with 8 positions matching TRBD1. Germline V CDR1 and CDR2: MNHEY, SMNVEV (reference sequence). Trimming removed 4 bases from V and 0 bases from J; junction bases left unmatched: 12. This CDR3 is 18 amino acids long. The CDR3 DNA is TGTGCCAGCAGTTCCTGGGGACAGGCCACCGATAGCACAGATACGCAGTATTTT. Protein sequence: CASSSWGQATDSTDTQYF.

The V gene is TRBV6-6, the J gene TRBJ2-1, with D uncertain. Trimming took off 6 bases at V and 7 bases at J, with 7 bases between the two ends. The CDR3 sequence is 11 residues long. The germline CDR1 and CDR2 sequences are MNHNY and SVGAGI (reference sequence). In nucleotides, the CDR3 is TGTGCCAGCAGCCTGGGGAATGAGCAGTTCTTC. Protein product: CASSLGNEQFF.

Concerning this clone: Its ends do not fully match the called genes, so a read error is possible. The J gene is TRBJ2-2, the V gene TRBV7-7, with D possibly being TRBD1 (5 bases). This CDR3 is built from 14 residues. CDR1 is SSHAT and CDR2 is FNYEAQ in the germline V gene (reference sequence). The CDR3 region is CASSSDTYTGELFF. CDR3 coding DNA: TGTGCTAGCAGCTCGGACACCTACACCGGGGAGCTGTTTTTT.

As to this clone: An end of the junction differs from the germline gene, which may be a read error. CDR3 sequence: CASSLVNAGELFF. CDR3 nucleotide sequence: TGTGCCAGCAGCTTAGTGAACGCCGGGGAGCTGTTTTTT. The chain is built from TRBV7-9 and TRBJ2-2; no reliable D call. CDR3 size: 13 residues. From germline, CDR1 is SEHNR and CDR2 FQNEAQ (reference sequence).

This rearrangement joins TRBV28 to TRBJ2-7, with D unresolved. The CDR3 sequence is 13 residues long. V was cut by 10 bases and J by 6 bases, with 19 bases left in between. Germline CDR1 and CDR2: MDHEN and SYDVKM. The CDR3 loop reads CATSPSFVGEQYF. DNA for the CDR3: TGTGCCACCTCGCCGTCCTTCGTGGGCGAGCAGTACTTC. Full variable domain (rest looked up from reference TRBV28 and TRBJ2-7): DVKVTQSSRYLVKRTGEKVFLECVQDMDHENMFWYRQDPGLGLRLIYFSYDVKMKEKGDIPEGYSVSREKKERFSLILESASTNQTSMYLCATSPSFVGEQYFGPGTRLTVT.

This clone came up a few times. The rearrangement links TRBV21-1 to TRBJ2-5; the table's D call, TRBD2, has no DNA check behind it. TRBV21-1 is an annotated pseudogene. This CDR3 is built from 17 residues. The CDR3 sequence is CASSRKWAGGPAETQYF. The DNA of the CDR3 is TGTGCCAGCAGCCGAAAGTGGGCGGGGGGGCCTGCGGAGACCCAGTACTTC.

The chain recombines TRBV5-6 with TRBJ2-3; D might be TRBD2 (5 bases). Trimming left V 0 bases short and J 5 bases short, with 16 bases between. CDR3 length: 16 amino acids. Germline CDR1 and CDR2: SGHDT and YYEEEE. CDR3 sequence (DNA): TGTGCCAGCAGCTTGGGTGTTTCGGGGTGGGGAGATACGCAGTATTTT. Protein product: CASSLGVSGWGDTQYF.

This clone came up a few times. The chain is built from TRBV27 and TRBJ2-7; possibly TRBD1 for D (6 bases). CDR3 size: 15 residues. Trimming removed 6 bases at V and 4 bases at J, with 19 bases between. Per the germline V gene, CDR1 is MNHEY and CDR2 is SMNVEV (reference sequence). CDR3 nucleotides: TGTGCCAGCAGGTCTACACGGGACACCGGGTACGAGCAGTACTTC. It encodes CASRSTRDTGYEQYF.